Each of the 25 T cell receptor beta chains below was sequenced from the same sample in a study of cytomegalovirus exposure and HLA in healthy donors. The PCR had 60 Vbeta and 13 Jbeta primers. Measured with immunoSEQ multiplex PCR; TCRdb has only the in-frame clones, and not every one. This sample contains some 64,000 clones. The sequencing input was PBMCs. Every receptor here comes from a woman between 25 and 40 years old in good health and CMV-seronegative.

CDR3 amino acids: CASSLGHSNQPQHF. Written as DNA, the CDR3 is TGTGCCAGCAGTTTAGGCCATTCGAATCAGCCCCAGCATTTT. The chain joins TRBV28 to TRBJ1-5; the D is unclear. V was cut by 2 bases and J by 4 bases, with 9 bases left in between. This CDR3 region has 14 residues. Germline V CDR1 and CDR2: MDHEN, SYDVKM.

The CDR3 loop reads CASSPGGRGPNYGYTF. DNA for the CDR3: TGCGCCAGCAGCCCGGGGGGCCGCGGTCCTAACTATGGCTACACCTTC. The J gene is TRBJ1-2, the V gene TRBV4-1, with D tentatively TRBD1 (6 bases). Per germline, CDR1 MGHRA and CDR2 YSYEKL. CDR3 size: 16 residues. Trimming removed 4 bases at V and 0 bases at J, with 15 bases between.

J is TRBJ1-2 and V is TRBV15; 10 nucleotides agree with TRBD1. The V gene's germline CDR1 is LNHNV and CDR2 YYDKDF (reference sequence). The CDR3 has 15 residues. V was pared by 3 bases and J by 5 bases, with 6 bases of the junction left unmatched. DNA of the CDR3: TGTGCCACCAGCAGCCGGGACAGGGGAGTTTATGGCTACACCTTC. Residues: CATSSRDRGVYGYTF.

The V call is TRBV7-2, the J call TRBJ2-1, with 9 bases identical to TRBD2. V trimming: 1 base; J trimming: 7 bases; junction bases outside the gene matches: 5. Looked up from germline, CDR1 is SGHTA and CDR2 is FQGNSA. The length of the CDR3 is 15 residues. CDR3 sequence (DNA): TGTGCCAGCAGCTTAGTCGGCAGCGGGGGGAATGAGCAGTTCTTC. Translated: CASSLVGSGGNEQFF.

The chain recombines TRBV5-4 with TRBJ2-5, with 7 nucleotides matching TRBD2. V trimming: 1 base; J trimming: 5 bases; junction bases outside the gene matches: 5. The CDR3 extends over 14 amino acids. Germline values: CDR1 SGHNT, CDR2 YYREEE (reference sequence). CDR3 DNA: TGTGCCAGCAGCTTGCGCGGGGGTGAGGAGACCCAGTACTTC. As protein: CASSLRGGEETQYF.

The V and J genes are TRBV4-2 and TRBJ1-1; 7 bases line up with TRBD1. V trimming: 5 bases; J trimming: 3 bases; junction bases outside the gene matches: 6. The length of the CDR3 is 14 residues. Germline loops: CDR1 LGHNA, CDR2 YNFKEQ. In nucleotides, the CDR3 is TGTGCCAGCAGCGACAGGGATGGGCACACTGAAGCTTTCTTT. As protein: CASSDRDGHTEAFF.

The J gene is TRBJ2-3, the V gene TRBV7-3; TRBD2 aligns across 9 bases. Germline V gene data show CDR1 as SGHTA and CDR2 as FQGTGA. The CDR3 loop spans 18 amino acids. J was trimmed by 6 bases and V by 0 bases; bases with no gene match: 13. CDR3 sequence: CASSLTPLAGGPMDTQYF. CDR3 coding DNA: TGTGCCAGCAGCTTAACCCCACTCGCGGGAGGGCCAATGGATACGCAGTATTTT.

This rearrangement joins TRBV29-1 to TRBJ2-3; D is perhaps TRBD2 (6 bases). Germline V gives CDR1 SQVTM, CDR2 ANQGSEA. CDR3 length: 13 amino acids. With 6 bases removed from V and 5 bases from J, the gap between germline ends came to 15 bases. The CDR3 DNA is TGCAGCGTCCACGGGAGATTGGTAGATACGCAGTATTTT. Its protein product is CSVHGRLVDTQYF.

This sequence joins TRBV2 and TRBJ1-4; the D gene is possibly TRBD1 (5 bases). Trimming took 8 bases from V and 0 from J, leaving 13 bases between them. The CDR3 spans 15 residues. CDR1 is SNHLY and CDR2 is FYNNEI in the germline V gene. The CDR3 DNA follows: TGTGCCAGCCAGCCCGAGACAGCAACTAATGAAAAACTGTTTTTT. It specifies CASQPETATNEKLFF. Together with reference TRBV2 and TRBJ1-4, the CDR3 gives the full variable domain: EPEVTQTPSHQVTQMGQEVILRCVPISNHLYFYWYRQILGQKVEFLVSFYNNEISEKSEIFDDQFSVERPDGSNFTLKIRSTKLEDSAMYFCASQPETATNEKLFFGSGTQLSVL.

The chain uses TRBV7-3 and TRBJ2-1; D is possibly TRBD1 (6 bases). The germline V gene encodes CDR1 SGHTA and CDR2 FQGTGA. This CDR3 comprises 15 residues. The V end was cut by 0 bases, the J end by 5 bases, with 11 bases between. CDR3 nucleotides: TGTGCCAGCAGCTTAACCGGACAGAGGCACAATGAGCAGTTCTTC. Its translation: CASSLTGQRHNEQFF. Together with reference TRBV7-3 and TRBJ2-1, the CDR3 gives the full variable domain: GAGVSQTPSNKVTEKGKYVELRCDPISGHTALYWYRQSLGQGPEFLIYFQGTGAADDSGLPNDRFFAVRPEGSVSTLKIQRTERGDSAVYLCASSLTGQRHNEQFFGPGTRLTVL.

The rearrangement joins TRBV27 to TRBJ1-2, with 8 nucleotides matching TRBD1. Trimming at V came to 2 bases and at J to 9 bases, leaving 5 bases not matched to a gene. This CDR3 comprises 13 residues. Looked up from germline, CDR1 is MNHEY and CDR2 is SMNVEV (reference sequence). CDR3 protein: CASSLGDRSSYTF. CDR3 nucleotides: TGTGCCAGCAGTTTAGGGGACAGGTCGAGCTACACCTTC.

V and J are TRBV30 and TRBJ2-6, with D perhaps TRBD1 (6 bases). There are 16 residues in the CDR3. Deletions cut 1 base from V and 0 bases from J, with 10 bases between. Germline loops: CDR1 GTSNPN, CDR2 SVGIG (reference sequence). CDR3 in DNA: TGTGCCTGGAGTGAAGGACAGAGCTCTGGGGCCAACGTCCTGACTTTC. Translated, it gives CAWSEGQSSGANVLTF.

This chain uses TRBV6-5 with TRBJ2-7; D might be TRBD2 (5 bases). This CDR3 spans 14 amino acids. Between the trimmed V and J ends, which lost 11 bases and 0 bases, there was a span of 17 bases. Germline V gene lookup returns CDR1 MNHEY and CDR2 SVGAGI. The CDR3 reads CAAGEGIGSYEQYF. Written as DNA, the CDR3 is TGTGCCGCTGGCGAGGGCATCGGCTCCTACGAGCAGTACTTC.

The rearrangement joins TRBV5-1 to TRBJ1-1, with a tentative D call TRBD1 (5 bases). This CDR3 contains 14 residues. The V gene lost 5 bases and the J gene lost 3 bases, with 14 bases spanning the gap. Germline V gene lookup returns CDR1 SGHRS and CDR2 YFSETQ. The CDR3 sequence is CASRTTGGYTEAFF. In DNA, the CDR3 is TGCGCCAGCAGAACTACTGGGGGGTACACTGAAGCTTTCTTT.

This chain links TRBV5-4 with TRBJ1-1; 7 bases are shared with TRBD1. Germline V gene sequence: CDR1 SGHNT, CDR2 YYREEE (reference sequence). This CDR3 contains 15 residues. The J segment lost 2 bases and the V segment lost 1 base, leaving 5 bases of the junction unmatched. The CDR3: CASSLPGTANTEAFF. The CDR3 DNA is TGTGCCAGCAGCTTGCCCGGGACAGCAAACACTGAAGCTTTCTTT.

The V and J genes are TRBV4-3 and TRBJ2-2; 11 bases line up with TRBD1. V lost 0 bases to trimming and J lost 7 bases; unmatched junction nucleotides: 4. Germline V gene sequence: CDR1 LGHNA, CDR2 YSLEER. CDR3 length: 16 residues. CDR3 nucleotide sequence: TGCGCCAGCAGCCAAGATGGGACAGGGGGGAGCGGGGAGCTGTTTTTT. Translating it yields CASSQDGTGGSGELFF.

V gene TRBV9 combines with J gene TRBJ2-3, with TRBD2 as a possible D gene (6 bases). Trimming took 4 bases from V and 7 from J, leaving 13 bases between them. CDR3 length: 13 amino acids. Germline V gene data show CDR1 as SGDLS and CDR2 as YYNGEE. CDR3 nucleotides: TGTGCCAGCAGCCCCTGGGGGGAACATACGCAGTATTTT. Translation gives CASSPWGEHTQYF.

The J gene is TRBJ2-7, the V gene TRBV5-1, with no clear D. Looked up from germline, CDR1 is SGHRS and CDR2 is YFSETQ. This CDR3 region has 15 residues. V lost 2 bases and J 2 bases, leaving 14 bases between the germline ends. This CDR3 reads CASSFTRTHPYEQYF. In nucleotides, the CDR3 is TGCGCCAGCAGCTTTACAAGAACACATCCCTACGAGCAGTACTTC.

The chain combines TRBV7-9 with TRBJ2-5; 10 nucleotides match TRBD2. The CDR3 extends over 16 amino acids. CDR1 and CDR2 from the germline V gene are SEHNR and FQNEAQ (reference sequence). Trimming took 0 bases from V and 3 from J; bases not matched to a gene: 4. CDR3 sequence reads: CASSLAASGREETQYF. The CDR3 region has the DNA TGTGCCAGCAGCTTAGCGGCTAGCGGGAGAGAAGAGACCCAGTACTTC.

This chain joins TRBV20-1 and TRBJ2-5; D uncertain. The DNA matches TRBJ2-7 better at its end, which makes the J call doubtful. The CDR3 has 10 residues. Germline CDR1 is DFQATT and CDR2 is SNEGSKA (reference sequence). The CDR3 sequence: CSARTYEQYF. The CDR3 nucleotides read TGCAGTGCTAGAACGTACGAGCAGTACTTC.

This chain links TRBV6-5 with TRBJ2-1; a possible D gene is TRBD2 (6 bases). Per the germline V gene, CDR1 is MNHEY and CDR2 is SVGAGI. This CDR3 is built from 16 residues. With 2 bases removed from V and 0 bases from J, the gap between germline ends came to 11 bases. CDR3 loop: CASSYGTWSSYNEQFF. The CDR3 region has the DNA TGTGCCAGCAGTTACGGGACTTGGAGCTCCTACAATGAGCAGTTCTTC.

CDR3 sequence reads: CAISEASLGSQPQHF. The CDR3 DNA follows: TGTGCCATCAGTGAAGCATCTTTAGGGAGTCAGCCCCAGCATTTT. The V call is TRBV10-3, the J call TRBJ1-5, with D unresolved. CDR3 length equals 15 residues. CDR1 ENHRY and CDR2 SYGVKD come from the germline V gene. The germline V and J ends were trimmed by 3 bases and 6 bases, with 15 bases remaining between them.

This chain links TRBV20-1 with TRBJ2-1; D gene unclear. Trimming left V 6 bases short and J 6 bases short, with 9 bases between. Germline values: CDR1 DFQATT, CDR2 SNEGSKA (reference sequence). This CDR3 region has 11 residues. CDR3 sequence: CSARRLNEQFF. The CDR3 DNA reads TGCAGTGCGCGGCGTCTCAATGAGCAGTTCTTC.

CDR3 residues: CASSDPRDTQETQYF. CDR3 DNA sequence: TGTGCCAGCAGTGACCCCCGGGACACCCAAGAGACCCAGTACTTC. The V call is TRBV6-1, the J call TRBJ2-5; D possibly corresponds to TRBD1 (6 bases). There are 15 residues in the CDR3. Trimming removed 3 bases from V and 1 base from J, with 12 bases in between. Germline CDR1 is MNHNS and CDR2 is SASEGT.

The rearrangement joins TRBV4-3 to TRBJ2-3, with D maybe TRBD1 (5 bases). V was cut by 0 bases and J by 1 base, with 14 bases left in between. Germline lookup yields CDR1 LGHNA and CDR2 YSLEER. The CDR3 sequence is 17 residues long. This CDR3 is CASSQERQGGGTDTQYF. CDR3 coding DNA: TGCGCCAGCAGCCAAGAGAGGCAGGGCGGAGGCACAGATACGCAGTATTTT.